Given below is one T cell receptor (beta chain) in context. The same CDR3 can be traced to other DNA sequences in this sample. This sample is part of a study of blood T cell repertoires in COVID-19. Across the study: Sources were T cells, B-cell-depleted T cells, or PBMCs; the material itself was cDNA or gDNA.

Individuals aged about 18 to 90 years were recruited from fewer than 25 US areas. Clinical history reported by participants formed the basis on which cohorts were assigned. Donors in Cohort 3 who had recovered were those with two negative PCRs, healthcare professional clearance, or resolution of their symptoms. TCRdb's copy holds only in-frame clones and misses some; the assay was immunoSEQ multiplex PCR. The sample carries about 330,000 clones, less than 90% recorded once. V gave up 0 bases and J gave up 0 bases, with 6 bases separating them. The germline CDR1 and CDR2 sequences are SGDLS and YYNGEE. The CDR3 has 14 amino acids.

The TCR sequence derives from a woman in her twenties or thirties who had recovered from COVID-19. The chain is built from TRBV9 and TRBJ1-2, with no clear D. Specimen: PBMCs or T cells enriched from blood (not recorded which). The CDR3 protein is CASSVDPSNYGYTF. Here the CDR3 DNA reads TGTGCCAGCAGCGTAGATCCCTCTAACTATGGCTACACCTTC. Combining the CDR3 with reference TRBV9 and TRBJ1-2 gives the whole variable domain DSGVTQTPKHLITATGQRVTLRCSPRSGDLSVYWYQQSLDQGLQFLIQYYNGEERAKGNILERFSAQQFPDLHSELNLSSLELGDSALYFCASSVDPSNYGYTFGSGTRLTVV.